The entry that follows covers one TCR beta chain sequence. Sequencing was performed with immunoSEQ multiplex PCR; in TCRdb, only in-frame clones are kept and a portion is missing. In the table there are 250,000 to 400,000 clones, about 89% of which are singletons. This sample is drawn from a study of blood T cell repertoires in COVID-19. Trimming took off 1 base at V and 4 bases at J, with 20 bases between the two ends. CDR3 length: 17 amino acids. Germline CDR1 is SGHTA and CDR2 is FQGTGA. The receptor was derived from a man aged 60 to 75 who had recovered from COVID-19. The chain has TRBV7-3 and TRBJ2-7; D perhaps matches TRBD2 (6 bases). Sequencing was done on a sample of PBMCs or T cells enriched from blood (not recorded which). The CDR3 DNA is TGTGCCAGCAGCTTAAGTGGACTCCAAGGGAGGAATTACGAGCAGTACTTC. The encoded protein is CASSLSGLQGRNYEQYF.